The 9 T cell receptor beta chains in this list originate from one sample, sequenced in a study of T-cell memory formation after mild COVID-19. TCRdb recomputed calls from the 5' RACE reads with MiXCR, one row per CDR3 protein. Here the sample spans roughly 380,000 distinct CDR3 sequences, 25% to 30% being singletons. The material sequenced was PBMCs or a T cell subset sorted from them (not recorded which). All receptors derive from an adult woman who had mild COVID-19 (a few samples of this study predate the infection). Cell type and time point are not known.

This rearrangement joins TRBV6-5 to TRBJ2-2; 9 bases align to TRBD2. The J segment lost 6 bases and the V segment lost 6 bases, leaving 8 bases of the junction unmatched. The CDR3 loop spans 15 amino acids. Germline CDR1 reads MNHEY; CDR2 reads SVGAGI. CDR3 sequence: CASRGLAGDSGELFF. CDR3 DNA sequence: TGTGCCAGCAGGGGATTAGCGGGGGATTCCGGGGAGCTGTTTTTT.

This clonotype showed up just a few times. The chain couples TRBV5-1 to TRBJ2-1; TRBD1 matches at 9 bases. In germline, CDR1 is SGHRS, CDR2 YFSETQ. The junction had 7 bases not matched to a gene; V was cut back by 4 bases and J by 5 bases. The CDR3 sequence is 15 residues long. The CDR3 DNA follows: TGCGCCAGCAGCAGGGACAGGGCCTCACACAATGAGCAGTTCTTC. This sequence encodes CASSRDRASHNEQFF.

This clonotype was counted a few times. This sequence joins TRBV20-1 and TRBJ1-5; tentatively, D is TRBD1 (5 bases). V was shortened by 3 bases and J by 1 base, with 7 bases between the two germline ends. The CDR3 has 13 residues. The germline CDR1 and CDR2 sequences are DFQATT and SNEGSKA (reference sequence). CDR3 loop: CSASRGSNQPQHF. CDR3 sequence (DNA): TGCAGTGCTAGTAGGGGAAGCAATCAGCCCCAGCATTTT.

This CDR3 is CASSLTRVLNTEAFF. CDR3 DNA sequence: TGTGCCAGTTCCTTAACGCGGGTCCTGAACACTGAAGCTTTCTTT. The chain has TRBV12-3 or TRBV12-4 and TRBJ1-1, with unresolved D. The CDR3 consists of 15 residues. V gave up 9 bases and J gave up 0 bases, with 17 bases separating them.

There are a few counts of this clonotype. This sequence joins TRBV20-1 and TRBJ2-7; D is ambiguous. This CDR3 is 13 amino acids long. Germline loops: CDR1 DFQATT, CDR2 SNEGSKA (reference sequence). V lost 1 base and J 4 bases, leaving 11 bases between the germline ends. The CDR3 sequence: CSARGRPRYEQYF. The CDR3 DNA reads TGCAGTGCTAGAGGTCGACCCCGATACGAGCAGTACTTC.

V gene TRBV7-8 combines with J gene TRBJ1-2; possible D gene TRBD1, 6 bases. Looked up from germline, CDR1 is SGHVS and CDR2 is FQNEAQ. The CDR3 extends over 15 amino acids. Trimming took off 1 base at V and 4 bases at J, with 13 bases between the two ends. CDR3 in amino acids: CASSLDLGGGYGYTF. CDR3 DNA: TGTGCCAGCAGCTTAGATTTGGGGGGCGGCTATGGCTACACCTTC.

The chain joins TRBV7-8 to TRBJ1-2; D might be TRBD1 (5 bases). Trimming cost V 3 bases and J 8 bases, with 10 bases left between them. Germline V gene sequence: CDR1 SGHVS, CDR2 FQNEAQ. The CDR3 runs 12 residues. The CDR3 DNA sequence: TGTGCCAGCAGCTTGGGCAGGGAGGGCTACACCTTC. This codes for CASSLGREGYTF.

The table lists this clonotype with a few counts. The rearrangement uses TRBV24-1 and TRBJ2-5; 7 bases are a match to TRBD1. Germline V gene lookup returns CDR1 KGHDR and CDR2 SFDVKD. The J segment lost 3 bases and the V segment lost 4 bases, leaving 4 bases of the junction unmatched. The CDR3 has 14 residues. The CDR3, as DNA: TGTGCCACCAGTGACCCCGGACAGGAAGAGACCCAGTACTTC. Amino acid sequence: CATSDPGQEETQYF.

This clonotype appeared a few times. J is TRBJ2-5 and V is TRBV12-3 or TRBV12-4, with D perhaps TRBD1 or TRBD2 (5 bases each). The CDR3 runs 18 residues. Trimming took off 2 bases at V and 4 bases at J, with 23 bases between the two ends. This CDR3 is CASSLTFPTPIGGETQYF. In DNA, the CDR3 is TGTGCCAGCAGTTTAACCTTCCCGACCCCCATTGGGGGAGAGACCCAGTACTTC.